Listed below are T cell receptor beta chains from one sample, sequenced in a study of blood T cell repertoires in COVID-19. Libraries were prepared by immunoSEQ multiplex PCR; TCRdb keeps only in-frame clonotypes and omits some of them. The table has around 250,000 clones, approximately 89% seen once; the top ten hold about 3%. Material: PBMCs or T cells enriched from blood (not recorded which). The receptors were sampled from a man aged 40-50 years who had been exposed to COVID-19. Both conserved end residues are part of each CDR3. The D gene is left open where the match is weak. Some rows have no size entry. The others give once, few or many, or a class for an expanded clone.

cdr3_nt cdr3_aa clone_size v_call cdr3_length d_call j_call
TGTGCCAGTAGTCGGGGGAGGGTCTCCACAGATACGCAGTATTTT CASSRGRVSTDTQYF - TRBV19 15 TRBD2 TRBJ2-3
TGTGCCAGCTTCGGGGGGGTGGCCGGGGAGCTGTTTTTT CASFGGVAGELFF - TRBV2 13 TRBD2 TRBJ2-2
TGTGCCAGCAGCGTAGGATCCGGGTCAAGGGAGACCCAGTACTTC CASSVGSGSRETQYF many TRBV9 15 - TRBJ2-5
TGTGCCAGCAGCTTAATCAGCGGACCTAATGAGCAGTTCTTC CASSLISGPNEQFF - TRBV7-2 14 - TRBJ2-1
TGTGCCAGCAGTCAACAAGATGAAGCTTTCTTT CASSQQDEAFF - TRBV28 11 - TRBJ1-1
TGTGCCAGCACAAGATGGGGGGGCGCGAACACCGGGGAGCTGTTTTTT CASTRWGGANTGELFF - TRBV7-2 16 - TRBJ2-2
TGTGCCAGCAGTCCAATAGCGGGACTTGACAATGAGCAGTTCTTC CASSPIAGLDNEQFF - TRBV2 15 TRBD2 TRBJ2-1
TGTGCCAGCAGTTTATTACCCCTCGGCAGGGCGGAAGCTTTCTTT CASSLLPLGRAEAFF - TRBV27 15 - TRBJ1-1
TGTGCCAGCAGCCCCGGGACAGGGGGTGAGAACACCGGGGAGCTGTTTTTT CASSPGTGGENTGELFF - TRBV5-5 17 TRBD1 TRBJ2-2
TGTGCCAGCAGTTTGGGCCGCCCAGGGCAGGATGAGCAGTTCTTC CASSLGRPGQDEQFF - TRBV28 15 - TRBJ2-1
TGTGCCAGCAGTGAATCTCGGGGAGTCGCGGCTGAGCAGTTCTTC CASSESRGVAAEQFF - TRBV25-1 15 - TRBJ2-1
TGTGCCAGCAGCTTCTTGACTAGCGGAACAAACATTCAGTACTTC CASSFLTSGTNIQYF - TRBV7-2 15 TRBD2 TRBJ2-4
TGTGCCAGCAGTTTATTTTATTGGGCCAGACCGAACACTGAAGCTTTCTTT CASSLFYWARPNTEAFF - TRBV28 17 - TRBJ1-1
TGTGCCAGCTCACCGGGGCAGATAAGCACAGATACGCAGTATTTT CASSPGQISTDTQYF - TRBV18 15 - TRBJ2-3
TGTGCCAGCAGCCAAGATTGGCGGGACGAGCAGTACTTC CASSQDWRDEQYF - TRBV14 13 - TRBJ2-7
TGTGCCAGCAGTCTTCAAGCTGCTAACTATGGCTACACCTTC CASSLQAANYGYTF once TRBV27 14 - TRBJ1-2
TGTGCCAGCAGTCCCAGACTAGCGGGAAGATACAATGAGCAGTTCTTC CASSPRLAGRYNEQFF once TRBV28 16 TRBD2 TRBJ2-1
TGTGCCAGTAGTATACTATCCCCAGGAAACACCTATGGCTACACCTTC CASSILSPGNTYGYTF - TRBV19 16 - TRBJ1-2
TGTGCCAGCAGTTGGACAGGGGAGCCAGATACGCAGTATTTT CASSWTGEPDTQYF - TRBV27 14 TRBD1 TRBJ2-3
TGTGCCAGCAGCTACAATTACAATGAGCAGTTCTTC CASSYNYNEQFF - TRBV3-1/TRBV3-2 12 - TRBJ2-1
TGTGCCAGCAGCTTTCAGCCAGCGGGAGACAATGAGCAGTTCTTC CASSFQPAGDNEQFF once TRBV7-3 15 TRBD2 TRBJ2-1
TGTGCCATCAGTGTGGGTAGCCACTCCTACGAGCAGTACTTC CAISVGSHSYEQYF - TRBV10-3 14 - TRBJ2-7
TGTGCCAGTAGTATACAAACGGGACTGAGCGAAAAACTGTTTTTT CASSIQTGLSEKLFF - TRBV19 15 - TRBJ1-4
TGTGCCAGTAGTATAAGGCGAGGAGCGGCTTTCTTT CASSIRRGAAFF - TRBV19 12 - TRBJ1-1
TGTGCCAGCTCACCACAACCGGGCGTGTTTGGGGGGTTCTATGGCTACACCTTC CASSPQPGVFGGFYGYTF - TRBV18 18 - TRBJ1-2
TGTGCCAGCACGGGTTCGGCGGGAGCCTATGGCTACACCTTC CASTGSAGAYGYTF - TRBV9 14 - TRBJ1-2
TGTGCCAGCAGCTTGGACTCAGGGGACGGCCAGCCCCAGCATTTT CASSLDSGDGQPQHF - TRBV5-5 15 - TRBJ1-5
TGTGCCAGCAGTCACGGACAGGGATACGAGCAGTACTTC CASSHGQGYEQYF - TRBV6-5 13 TRBD1 TRBJ2-7
TGTGCCAGCACCCCAACGCCGGGAGGAGCGCGAGAGCAGTACTTC CASTPTPGGAREQYF - TRBV3-1/TRBV3-2 15 TRBD2 TRBJ2-7
TGTGCCAGTAGTTATAATGGGGCAGGAAGCTCCTACAATGAGCAGTTCTTC CASSYNGAGSSYNEQFF - TRBV19 17 - TRBJ2-1
TGTGCCAGCAGTCTGGGGACAGTGAACACCGGGGAGCTGTTTTTT CASSLGTVNTGELFF - TRBV28 15 TRBD1 TRBJ2-2
TGTGCCAGCAGCTTAATTGGGGGGAGAAGCTCTGGAAACACCATATATTTT CASSLIGGRSSGNTIYF - TRBV7-6 17 - TRBJ1-3
TGCGCCACCCTCCTGGGACTTGGTGGAAACACCATATATTTT CATLLGLGGNTIYF - TRBV10-1 14 - TRBJ1-3
TGTGCCAGCAGCCAACCGGGACTAGACACCGGGGAGCTGTTTTTT CASSQPGLDTGELFF few TRBV3-1/TRBV3-2 15 TRBD2 TRBJ2-2
TGTGCCAGCTCACCACCGGGAGAGTCCTACGAGCAGTACTTC CASSPPGESYEQYF - TRBV18 14 - TRBJ2-7
TGTGCCAGTAGTGACCGGGACAGGGAGTACTTC CASSDRDREYF - TRBV19 11 TRBD1 TRBJ2-5
TGTGCCAGCCGTGACACAGGGGGTCAGCCCCAGCATTTT CASRDTGGQPQHF once TRBV19 13 TRBD1 TRBJ1-5
TGTGCCAGCTCACCACCGGACAGGCTTAATTCACCCCTCCACTTT CASSPPDRLNSPLHF - TRBV18 15 TRBD1 TRBJ1-6
TGTGCCAGCAGCGTAGTAGAGTCCACTGAGCAGTTCTTC CASSVVESTEQFF - TRBV9 13 - TRBJ2-1
TGCGCCAGCAGTCCGGCGCCGCAGGGCGCGGCAGATACGCAGTATTTT CASSPAPQGAADTQYF once TRBV5-1 16 - TRBJ2-3
TGTGCCAGCAGTTCCCCGGACACCATATATTTT CASSSPDTIYF - TRBV12-3/TRBV12-4 11 - TRBJ1-3
TGCGCCAGCAGCCAAGATCCCGGGACTTTCCGCAATCAGCCCCAGCATTTT CASSQDPGTFRNQPQHF - TRBV4-1 17 - TRBJ1-5
TGTGCCACCAGCAGGGGACTAGCTACCTACGAGCAGTACTTC CATSRGLATYEQYF - TRBV15 14 TRBD2 TRBJ2-7
TGTGCCAGCTCCCAAGGACAGGGGAGAAATCAGCCCCAGCATTTT CASSQGQGRNQPQHF - TRBV9 15 TRBD1 TRBJ1-5
TGTGCCAGCAGCTTAAAGGGAGGAGCGAGTGGAGGCAATGAGCAGTTCTTC CASSLKGGASGGNEQFF once TRBV7-9 17 - TRBJ2-1
TGTGCCAGTATGGGAGCCACTGAAGCTTTCTTT CASMGATEAFF once TRBV19 11 - TRBJ1-1
TGTGCCAGCAGCTTAGAGGACAGGGGATACGAGCAGTACTTC CASSLEDRGYEQYF - TRBV7-6 14 TRBD1 TRBJ2-7
TGTGCCAGCAGTATCTACAGGGGCTGGGGTTCCTACGAGCAGTACTTC CASSIYRGWGSYEQYF - TRBV28 16 TRBD1 TRBJ2-7
TGTGCCAGCGCACCAAGTACAGGTCCGCTCGGGACCCAGTACTTC CASAPSTGPLGTQYF - TRBV2 15 - TRBJ2-5
TGTGCCAGTAGTATAGGGGCCGCGAACACTGAAGCTTTCTTT CASSIGAANTEAFF - TRBV19 14 - TRBJ1-1
TGTGCCAGCAGCTTCCAGGGGTCAAAGAACACCGGGGAGCTGTTTTTT CASSFQGSKNTGELFF - TRBV7-3 16 - TRBJ2-2